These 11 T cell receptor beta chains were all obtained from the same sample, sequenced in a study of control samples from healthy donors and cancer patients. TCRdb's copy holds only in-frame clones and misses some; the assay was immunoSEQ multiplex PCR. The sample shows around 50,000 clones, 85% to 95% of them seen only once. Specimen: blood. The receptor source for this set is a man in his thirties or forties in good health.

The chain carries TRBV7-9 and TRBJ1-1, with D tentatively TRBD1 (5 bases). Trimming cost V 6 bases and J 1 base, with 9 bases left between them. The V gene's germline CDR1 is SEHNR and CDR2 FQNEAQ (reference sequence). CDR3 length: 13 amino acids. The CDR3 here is CASSPTGNTEAFF. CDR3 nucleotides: TGTGCCAGCAGTCCTACAGGGAACACTGAAGCTTTCTTT.

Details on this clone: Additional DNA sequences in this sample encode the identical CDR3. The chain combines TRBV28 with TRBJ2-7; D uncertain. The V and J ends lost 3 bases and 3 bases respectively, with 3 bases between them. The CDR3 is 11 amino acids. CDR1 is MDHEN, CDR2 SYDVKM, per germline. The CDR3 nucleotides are TGTGCCAGCAGTTTGGGCTACGAGCAGTACTTC. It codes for CASSLGYEQYF.

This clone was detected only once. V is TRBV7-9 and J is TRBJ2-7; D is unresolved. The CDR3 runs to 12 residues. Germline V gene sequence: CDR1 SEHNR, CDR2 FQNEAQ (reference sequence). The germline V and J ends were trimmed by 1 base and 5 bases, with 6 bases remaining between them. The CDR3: CASSLGIDEQYF. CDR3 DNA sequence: TGTGCCAGCAGCTTAGGGATTGACGAGCAGTACTTC. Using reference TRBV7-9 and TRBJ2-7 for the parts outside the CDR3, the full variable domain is DTGVSQNPRHKITKRGQNVTFRCDPISEHNRLYWYRQTLGQGPEFLTYFQNEAQLEKSRLLSDRFSAERPKGSFSTLEIQRTEQGDSAMYLCASSLGIDEQYFGPGTRLTVT.

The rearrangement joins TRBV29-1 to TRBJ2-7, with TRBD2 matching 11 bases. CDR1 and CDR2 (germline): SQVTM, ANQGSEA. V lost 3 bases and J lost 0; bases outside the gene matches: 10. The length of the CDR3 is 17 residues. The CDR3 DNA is TGCAGCGTTGAGGGTCTAGCGGGAGGTCGAAGCTCCTACGAGCAGTACTTC. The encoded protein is CSVEGLAGGRSSYEQYF.

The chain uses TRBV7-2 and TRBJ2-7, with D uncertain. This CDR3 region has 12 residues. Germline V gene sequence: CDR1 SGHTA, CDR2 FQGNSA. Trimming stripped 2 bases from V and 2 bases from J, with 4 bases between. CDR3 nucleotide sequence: TGTGCCAGCAGCTTACGCCCCTACGAGCAGTACTTC. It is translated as CASSLRPYEQYF.

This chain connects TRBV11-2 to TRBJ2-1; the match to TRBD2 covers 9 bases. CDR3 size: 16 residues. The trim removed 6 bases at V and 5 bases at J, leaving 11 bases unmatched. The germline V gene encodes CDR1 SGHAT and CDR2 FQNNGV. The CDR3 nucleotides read TGTGCCAGCAGTGTTCGTGCGGGAGGGCCCCACAATGAGCAGTTCTTC. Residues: CASSVRAGGPHNEQFF.

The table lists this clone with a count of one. The CDR3 loop is CASSLSAGRAFF. The CDR3 bases are TGTGCCAGCAGTTTATCGGCAGGGCGGGCTTTCTTT. The V and J genes are TRBV27 and TRBJ1-1, with D perhaps matching TRBD1 (5 bases). The CDR3 loop spans 12 amino acids. Germline loops: CDR1 MNHEY, CDR2 SMNVEV (reference sequence). Trimming removed 0 bases at V and 11 bases at J, with 10 bases between.

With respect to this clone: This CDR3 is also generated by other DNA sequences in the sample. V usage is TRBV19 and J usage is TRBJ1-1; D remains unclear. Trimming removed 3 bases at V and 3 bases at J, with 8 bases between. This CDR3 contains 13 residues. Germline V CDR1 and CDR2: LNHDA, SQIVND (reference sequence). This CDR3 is CASSISQDTEAFF. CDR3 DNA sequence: TGTGCCAGTAGTATTAGCCAAGACACTGAAGCTTTCTTT.

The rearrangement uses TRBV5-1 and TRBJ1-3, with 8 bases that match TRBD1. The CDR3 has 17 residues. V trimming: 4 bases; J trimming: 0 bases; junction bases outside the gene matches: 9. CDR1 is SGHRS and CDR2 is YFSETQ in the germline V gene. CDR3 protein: CASSDHPTGDSGNTIYF. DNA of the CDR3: TGCGCCAGCAGCGACCATCCGACAGGGGACTCTGGAAACACCATATATTTT.

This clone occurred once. CDR3 residues: CASSLPGYGYTF. CDR3 nucleotide sequence: TGTGCCAGCAGTTTACCAGGGTATGGCTACACCTTC. The chain recombines TRBV12-3 or TRBV12-4 with TRBJ1-2; possible D gene TRBD1, 5 bases. Trimming left V 2 bases short and J 5 bases short, with 6 bases between. The CDR3 is 12 amino acids.

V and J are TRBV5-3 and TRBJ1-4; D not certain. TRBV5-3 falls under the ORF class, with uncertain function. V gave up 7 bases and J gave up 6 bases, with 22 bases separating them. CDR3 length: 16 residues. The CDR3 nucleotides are TGTGCCAGACCAGTAATGGGTAACAGTTTAGATGAAAAACTGTTTTTT. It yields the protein CARPVMGNSLDEKLFF.